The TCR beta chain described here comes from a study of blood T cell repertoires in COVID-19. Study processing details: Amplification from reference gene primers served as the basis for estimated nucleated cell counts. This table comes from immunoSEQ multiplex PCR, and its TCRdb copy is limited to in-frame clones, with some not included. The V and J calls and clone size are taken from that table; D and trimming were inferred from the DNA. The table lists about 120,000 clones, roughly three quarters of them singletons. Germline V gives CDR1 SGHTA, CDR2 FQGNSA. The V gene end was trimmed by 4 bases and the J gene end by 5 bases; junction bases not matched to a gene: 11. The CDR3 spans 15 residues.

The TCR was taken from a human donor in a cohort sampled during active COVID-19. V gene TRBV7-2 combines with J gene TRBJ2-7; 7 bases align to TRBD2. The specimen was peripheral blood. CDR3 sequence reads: CASSSKAGFLDEQYF. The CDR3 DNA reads TGTGCCAGCAGCTCAAAAGCGGGGTTCTTAGACGAGCAGTACTTC.